This TCR beta chain was recorded in a study of beta chain features in type 1 diabetes. On the study more broadly: The study examined 107,917,701 sorted cells across all samples. Study-wide results and caveats: Across all four CD4+ subsets, people with type 1 diabetes showed modestly shorter TCRB CDR3s. Within the patient group, naive, central memory and Treg TCRB repertoires appeared more similar to each other than within healthy donors. Equally in patients and controls, shorter templates might have been favored by PCR.

The sequenced template was cDNA made from the entire isolated RNA. Roughly 3.4 million reads per sample on average were obtained from naive, central memory and regulatory T cell samples. Clones were sequenced by immunoSEQ multiplex PCR, and TCRdb holds only the in-frame ones, with some missing. This sample yields hundreds of thousands of clones, of which under 15% are seen a single time; less than 0.025% belongs to the top ten. Germline-derived CDR1 and CDR2 are MGHRA and YSYEKL. Deletions cut 1 base from V and 0 bases from J, with 19 bases between. This CDR3 has 19 residues. This clone showed up just a few times. The target antigen is unknown.

The chain combines TRBV4-1 with TRBJ2-4, with D possibly matching TRBD1 (5 bases). Specimen: naive CD4+ T cells from blood. This clonotype was obtained from a man younger than 35 with type 1 diabetes. The CDR3 loop reads CASSQGGGMGILAKNIQYF. The CDR3 bases are TGCGCCAGCAGCCAAGGGGGCGGTATGGGGATACTAGCCAAAAACATTCAGTACTTC.